This TCR beta chain was found in a study of cytomegalovirus exposure and HLA in healthy donors. Trimming removed 0 bases at V and 2 bases at J, with 6 bases between. The germline gives CDR1 SGDLS, CDR2 YYNGEE. The CDR3 contains 15 residues. PCR primers comprised 60 Vbeta and 13 Jbeta primers. Using immunoSEQ multiplex PCR, the repertoire was profiled, and TCRdb retains in-frame clones only, with some absent. The profile shows about 170,000 clones, more than 70% of them singletons. The receptor's source is a girl aged 5 to 17 in good health and CMV-seronegative. The chain combines TRBV9 with TRBJ2-6; D is ambiguous. The sample taken for sequencing was PBMCs. The CDR3 loop reads CASSVGAPGANVLTF. The CDR3, as DNA: TGTGCCAGCAGCGTAGGCGCGCCTGGGGCCAACGTCCTGACTTTC.